Shown below are 21 T cell receptor beta chains from a single sample sequenced in a study of T cell clonality in common variable immunodeficiency (dated by TCRdb to about 2015). To prepare the library, the immunoSEQ multiplex PCR assay was applied. TCRdb limited this immuneACCESS table to in-frame rearrangements with V and J called. A share of clones is missing; checked studies link under half to unresolved V genes, and the rest is unexplained. This sample was tabulated with around 57,000 clones, among which there are no singletons. Around 5.4% of the sample belongs to the ten largest clones. Sample: peripheral blood mononuclear cells. Source of these receptors: a person between 18 and 75 years old in good health.

There are many counts of this clone. The read ends 3 residues before the CDR3 terminus; that terminus is restored from the germline J gene. The chain couples TRBV12-3 or TRBV12-4 to TRBJ2-1, with a tentative D call TRBD2 (5 bases). The V and J ends lost 6 bases and 5 bases respectively, with 14 bases between them. The CDR3 is 14 residues long. The CDR3 bases that were read are TGTGCCAGCAGGCGAGCCGGCGGGCACAATGAG. As protein: CASRRAGGHNE. In full, the CDR3 is CASRRAGGHNEQFF.

This clone showed up many times. CDR3 in amino acids: CSARRPPRGVPRLLNTEAFF. CDR3 DNA, as far as it was read: TGCAGTGCTAGACGTCCACCCCGGGGGGTCCCGAGGCTTTTGAACACTGAA. The V and J genes are TRBV20-1 and TRBJ1-1; a weak D match, TRBD1 (5 bases). With the read ending 3 residues before the CDR3 end, the germline J gene is used to fill in that end. V was shortened by 2 bases and J by 0 bases, with 28 bases between the two germline ends. Germline V gene data show CDR1 as DFQATT and CDR2 as SNEGSKA (reference sequence). CDR3 length: 20 amino acids.

This clone was detected ten times or more. Sequencing ends 3 residues short of the CDR3 end; the germline J gene provides the rest. The gene calls are TRBV19 and TRBJ2-7, with D hard to call. Trimming took 3 bases from V and 2 from J, leaving 14 bases between them. The CDR3 length is 15 residues. The germline V gene encodes CDR1 LNHDA and CDR2 SQIVND (reference sequence). Incomplete CDR3 DNA: TGTGCCAGTAGTATGCGCCGCACCTTTGCCTACGAG. Its protein is CASSMRRTFAYE. The whole CDR3 sequence is CASSMRRTFAYEQYF.

This clone occurred many times. Other nucleotide sequences from this sample produce the same CDR3. The CDR3 here is CASSRLASHNEQFF. The sequenced CDR3 bases are TGTGCCAGCAGTCGACTAGCGTCACACAATGAG. The chain is built from TRBV6-4 and TRBJ2-1; 8 bases match TRBD2. Sequencing ends 3 residues short of the CDR3 end; the germline J gene provides the rest. The ends lost 5 bases at V and 5 bases at J; junction bases unmatched: 5. The germline gives CDR1 MRHNA, CDR2 SNTAGT. The CDR3 length is 14 residues.

As regards this clone: Read sequence stops 3 residues before the CDR3 end, and the germline J gene provides the missing end. The V call is TRBV7-8, the J call TRBJ2-7; D uncertain. Germline V gene lookup returns CDR1 SGHVS and CDR2 FQNEAQ. Trimming left V 1 base short and J 3 bases short, with 7 bases between. CDR3 length: 13 residues. The CDR3 loop is CASSLVVNYEQYF. CDR3 DNA, as far as it was read: TGTGCCAGCAGCTTAGTAGTGAACTACGAG.

This clone showed up many times. The read gets to within 3 residues of the CDR3 end, and the germline J gene fills in the rest. J is TRBJ2-2 and V is TRBV5-5; 11 bases map to TRBD1. CDR1 is SGHKS, CDR2 YYEKEE, per germline (reference sequence). V lost 5 bases and J lost 4; bases outside the gene matches: 1. This CDR3 spans 14 amino acids. The DNA read from the CDR3 is TGTGCCAGCAGAGGGACAGGGGGCACCGGGGAG. This translates into CASRGTGGTGE. The full CDR3 sequence reads CASRGTGGTGELFF.

This clone appeared many times. The CDR3 extends 3 residues past the end of the read, so its final part is completed from the germline J gene. The gene calls are TRBV18 and TRBJ1-2; D call uncertain. In germline, CDR1 is KGHSH, CDR2 LQKENI. The CDR3 runs to 14 residues. V lost 6 bases to trimming and J lost 4 bases, with 15 bases between them. Incomplete CDR3 DNA: TGTGCCAGCTCGTACAGCAAACAGCCCTATGGC. Protein: CASSYSKQPYG. The full CDR3 protein is CASSYSKQPYGYTF.

This clone was observed at least ten times. The CDR3 end lies 3 residues beyond the end of the read and is filled in from the germline J gene. The chain has TRBV29-1 and TRBJ1-2; D may be TRBD1 (6 bases). Per germline, CDR1 SQVTM and CDR2 ANQGSEA. This CDR3 is 13 amino acids long. Incomplete CDR3 DNA: TGCAGCGTTGGAACAGGGTTGAAGGAGGGC. Encoded protein: CSVGTGLKEG. Given in full, the CDR3 is CSVGTGLKEGYTF.

The sample holds a few counts of this clone. Read sequence stops 3 residues before the CDR3 end, and the germline J gene provides the missing end. This sequence joins TRBV10-2 and TRBJ2-7; D not resolved. V was pared by 4 bases and J by 5 bases, with 18 bases between. This CDR3 spans 15 amino acids. Germline CDR1 is WSHSY and CDR2 is SAAADI. CDR3 sequence reads: CASSVPGSPADEQYF. The sequenced CDR3 bases are TGCGCCAGCAGTGTCCCTGGGTCTCCGGCGGACGAG.

This clone showed up just a few times. This clone may be a read error of a much larger clone one base away. The CDR3 end falls 3 residues outside the read, so it is completed with the germline J gene. The chain carries TRBV11-2 and TRBJ2-7; 10 bases fit TRBD2. The germline gives CDR1 SGHAT, CDR2 FQNNGV. The CDR3 extends over 15 amino acids. Trimming removed 5 bases from V and 0 bases from J; junction bases left unmatched: 4. CDR3 protein: CASSPTSGVSYEQYF. Incomplete CDR3 DNA: TGTGCCAGCAGCCCCACTAGCGGGGTCTCCTACGAG.

The sample holds many counts of this clone. Read data end 3 residues before the CDR3 end; the end is taken from the germline J gene. J is TRBJ2-1 and V is TRBV19, with 11 bases identical to TRBD2. V was pared by 3 bases and J by 7 bases, with 5 bases of the junction left unmatched. The length of the CDR3 is 15 residues. Germline V CDR1 and CDR2: LNHDA, SQIVND (reference sequence). This CDR3 reads CASSILAGGPNEQFF. CDR3 DNA, as far as it was read: TGTGCCAGTAGTATCTTAGCGGGAGGGCCGAATGAG.

This clone was observed a few times. The CDR3 end is not reached by the read, which stops 3 residues before it; the germline J gene fills it in. The genes are TRBV18 and TRBJ2-7; 9 bases align to TRBD1. The CDR3 runs 14 residues. CDR1 and CDR2 (germline): KGHSH, LQKENI. Trimming took 4 bases from V and 6 from J; bases not matched to a gene: 7. The sequenced part of the CDR3 DNA is TGTGCCAGCTCACTACAGGGGGCGCGTGCCGAG. It yields the protein CASSLQGARAE. The full-length CDR3 reads as CASSLQGARAEQYF.

A few counts support this clone. From the germline J gene comes the end of the CDR3, since the read stops 3 residues before it. The rearrangement joins TRBV7-3 to TRBJ2-1; TRBD1 is a possible D gene (5 bases). V dropped 0 bases and J dropped 9 bases, with 6 bases sitting between them. This CDR3 has 12 residues. Germline CDR1 is SGHTA and CDR2 is FQGTGA. The covered CDR3 bases are TGTGCCAGCAGCTTAACAGGGGCTGAG. Its translation: CASSLTGAE. The full CDR3 protein reads CASSLTGAEQFF.

The table lists this clone with many counts. The DNA ends 3 residues before the CDR3 does, and the rest of the CDR3 is filled in from the germline J gene. The V call is TRBV20-1, the J call TRBJ1-4; 10 nucleotides line up with TRBD1. The V gene's germline CDR1 is DFQATT and CDR2 SNEGSKA (reference sequence). The CDR3 has 15 amino acids. The ends lost 5 bases at V and 0 bases at J; junction bases unmatched: 3. The DNA read from the CDR3 is TGCAGTGCTGGGGACAGGGGATCAACTAATGAAAAA. Encoded protein: CSAGDRGSTNEK. The entire CDR3 protein is CSAGDRGSTNEKLFF.

This clone was detected many times. The DNA ends 3 residues before the CDR3 does, and the rest of the CDR3 is filled in from the germline J gene. The chain employs TRBV10-3 and TRBJ2-1, with 11 bases fitting TRBD2. Germline CDR1 and CDR2: ENHRY and SYGVKD. The CDR3 totals 15 residues. Losses at the gene ends were 5 bases for V and 7 bases for J; bases not matched to a gene: 7. The CDR3 DNA, read in part, is TGTGCCATCAGTCTGACTAGCGGGGAGAAAAATGAG. As protein: CAISLTSGEKNE. The whole CDR3 sequence is CAISLTSGEKNEQFF.

This clone occurred many times. The read ends 3 residues early relative to the CDR3; the germline J gene fills the gap. The same CDR3 arises from other DNA sequences in this sample as well. The chain is built from TRBV20-1 and TRBJ2-1; D unclear. CDR3 length: 14 amino acids. Trimming cost V 2 bases and J 0 bases, with 8 bases left between them. Germline V lookup: CDR1 DFQATT, CDR2 SNEGSKA (reference sequence). CDR3 DNA (partial): TGCAGTGCTAGACTTCTCAGCTCCTACAATGAG. This gives the protein CSARLLSSYNE. The full CDR3 sequence reads CSARLLSSYNEQFF.

This clone was recorded many times. The sequenced fragment ends 3 residues before the CDR3 boundary, so the rest is inferred from the germline J gene. The rearrangement joins TRBV5-1 to TRBJ2-3; TRBD2 aligns across 7 bases. Germline V gene sequence: CDR1 SGHRS, CDR2 YFSETQ. The CDR3 spans 15 residues. Unmatched junction bases numbered 3, after V lost 1 base and J lost 1 base. This CDR3 is CASSLWSGGTDTQYF. The part of the CDR3 DNA that was read is TGCGCCAGCAGCTTGTGGAGCGGGGGCACAGATACG.

This clone has ten or more counts. Coverage ceases 3 residues before the CDR3 finishes, and the germline J gene fills in the end. The chain combines TRBV5-4 with TRBJ2-7; 7 bases are a match to TRBD1. Germline values: CDR1 SGHNT, CDR2 YYREEE (reference sequence). The CDR3 spans 14 residues. Losses at the gene ends were 4 bases for V and 4 bases for J; bases not matched to a gene: 8. CDR3 DNA (partial): TGTGCCAGCAGCGCCCGGGACAGAACATACGAG. The encoded protein is CASSARDRTYE. The full CDR3 sequence reads CASSARDRTYEQYF. Supplemented by reference TRBV5-4 and TRBJ2-7, the full variable domain reads ETGVTQSPTHLIKTRGQQVTLRCSSQSGHNTVSWYQQALGQGPQFIFQYYREEENGRGNFPPRFSGLQFPNYSSELNVNALELDDSALYLCASSARDRTYEQYFGPGTRLTVT.

A few counts support this clone. Coverage ceases 3 residues before the CDR3 finishes, and the germline J gene fills in the end. The chain is built from TRBV6-1 and TRBJ2-7, with 7 bases lining up with TRBD2. The CDR3 is 13 amino acids. Unmatched junction bases numbered 8, after V lost 7 bases and J lost 5 bases. CDR1 is MNHNS, CDR2 SASEGT, per germline. CDR3 amino acids: CASIAAGQNEQYF. The CDR3 DNA, read in part, is TGTGCCAGCATTGCAGCGGGGCAGAACGAG.

In its sample, this clone was seen many times. The sequence runs out 3 residues before the end of the CDR3; the remainder is reconstructed from the germline J gene. The chain has TRBV19 and TRBJ2-5; D call uncertain. The germline V gene has CDR1 LNHDA and CDR2 SQIVND (reference sequence). The germline V and J ends were trimmed by 3 bases and 2 bases, with 7 bases remaining between them. The CDR3 consists of 13 residues. The sequenced part of the CDR3 DNA is TGTGCCAGTAGTATTCGCGAGCAAGAGACC. Its translation is CASSIREQET. The entire CDR3 sequence reads CASSIREQETQYF. The full variable domain, rest sourced from reference TRBV19 and TRBJ2-5, is DGGITQSPKYLFRKEGQNVTLSCEQNLNHDAMYWYRQDPGQGLRLIYYSQIVNDFQKGDIAEGYSVSREKKESFPLTVTSAQKNPTAFYLCASSIREQETQYFGPGTRLLVL.

This clone was seen at least ten times. The read halts 3 residues ahead of the CDR3 end, with the missing end drawn from the germline J gene. This chain uses TRBV10-3 with TRBJ2-3; D may be TRBD1 (5 bases). The germline V gene encodes CDR1 ENHRY and CDR2 SYGVKD. Trimming took 0 bases from V and 1 from J, leaving 8 bases between them. The CDR3 loop spans 15 amino acids. The CDR3 is CAISESGVGTDTQYF. The covered CDR3 bases are TGTGCCATCAGTGAGTCAGGGGTAGGCACAGATACG.